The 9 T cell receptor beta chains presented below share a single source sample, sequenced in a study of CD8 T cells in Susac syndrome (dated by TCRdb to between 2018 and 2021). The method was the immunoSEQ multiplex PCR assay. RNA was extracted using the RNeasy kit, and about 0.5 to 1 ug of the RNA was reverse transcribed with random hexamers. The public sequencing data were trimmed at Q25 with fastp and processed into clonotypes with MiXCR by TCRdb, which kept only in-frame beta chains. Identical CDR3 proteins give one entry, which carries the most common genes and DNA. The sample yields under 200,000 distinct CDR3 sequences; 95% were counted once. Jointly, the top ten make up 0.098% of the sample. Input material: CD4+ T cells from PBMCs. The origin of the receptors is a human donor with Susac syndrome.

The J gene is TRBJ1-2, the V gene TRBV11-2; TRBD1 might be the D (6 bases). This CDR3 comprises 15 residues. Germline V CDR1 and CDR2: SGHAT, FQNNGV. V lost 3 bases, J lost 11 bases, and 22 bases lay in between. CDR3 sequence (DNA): TGTGCCAGCAGCTTGATGACAGGAGAAACTATGAGGTACACCTTC. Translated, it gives CASSLMTGETMRYTF. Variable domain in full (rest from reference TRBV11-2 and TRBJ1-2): EAGVAQSPRYKIIEKRQSVAFWCNPISGHATLYWYQQILGQGPKLLIQFQNNGVVDDSQLPKDRFSAERLKGVDSTLKIQPAKLEDSAVYLCASSLMTGETMRYTFGSGTRLTVV.

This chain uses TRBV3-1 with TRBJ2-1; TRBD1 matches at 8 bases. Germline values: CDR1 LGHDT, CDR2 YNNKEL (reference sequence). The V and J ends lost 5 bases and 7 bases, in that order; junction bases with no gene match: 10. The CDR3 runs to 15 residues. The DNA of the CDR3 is TGTGCCAGCAGCTCATGGGCAGGGGGCGAAAATGAGCAGTTCTTC. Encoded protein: CASSSWAGGENEQFF.

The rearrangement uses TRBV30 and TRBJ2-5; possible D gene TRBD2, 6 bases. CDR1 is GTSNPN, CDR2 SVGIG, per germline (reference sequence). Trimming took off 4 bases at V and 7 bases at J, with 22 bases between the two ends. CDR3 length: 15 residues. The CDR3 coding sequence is TGTGCCTGGACCCAGTCCGGCGGGGAATGGGTGACCCAGTACTTC. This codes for CAWTQSGGEWVTQYF.

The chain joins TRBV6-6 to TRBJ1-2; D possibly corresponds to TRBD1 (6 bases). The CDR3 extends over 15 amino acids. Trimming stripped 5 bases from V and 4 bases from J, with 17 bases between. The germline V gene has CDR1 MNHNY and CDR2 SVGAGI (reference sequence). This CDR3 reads CASSTRLGAFYGYTF. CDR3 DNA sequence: TGTGCCAGCAGTACCAGGTTGGGGGCCTTCTATGGCTACACCTTC.

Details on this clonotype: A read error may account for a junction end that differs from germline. In DNA form, the CDR3 reads TGTGCCAGCAGCTCCTTAGGTGGCTACACTGAGCAGTTCTTC. As protein: CASSSLGGYTEQFF. V gene TRBV5-5 combines with J gene TRBJ2-1; D gene uncertain. CDR1 and CDR2 (germline): SGHKS, YYEKEE (reference sequence). The CDR3 length is 14 residues. Full variable domain (rest looked up from reference TRBV5-5 and TRBJ2-1): DAGVTQSPTHLIKTRGQQVTLRCSPISGHKSVSWYQQVLGQGPQFIFQYYEKEERGRGNFPDRFSARQFPNYSSELNVNALLLGDSALYLCASSSLGGYTEQFFGPGTRLTVL.

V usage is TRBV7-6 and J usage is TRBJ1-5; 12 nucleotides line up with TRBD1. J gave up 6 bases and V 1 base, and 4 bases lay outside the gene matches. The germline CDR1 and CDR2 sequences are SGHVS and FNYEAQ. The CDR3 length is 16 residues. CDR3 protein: CASSLGDRGRGQPQHF. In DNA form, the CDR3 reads TGTGCCAGCAGCTTAGGGGACAGGGGGCGCGGTCAGCCCCAGCATTTT.

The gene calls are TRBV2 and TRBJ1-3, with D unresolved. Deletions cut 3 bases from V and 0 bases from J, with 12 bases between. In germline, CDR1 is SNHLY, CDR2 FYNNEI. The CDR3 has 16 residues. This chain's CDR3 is CASSELFASSGNTIYF. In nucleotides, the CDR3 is TGTGCCAGCAGTGAGCTTTTTGCCAGCTCTGGAAACACCATATATTTT. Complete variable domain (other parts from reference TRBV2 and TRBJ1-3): EPEVTQTPSHQVTQMGQEVILRCVPISNHLYFYWYRQILGQKVEFLVSFYNNEISEKSEIFDDQFSVERPDGSNFTLKIRSTKLEDSAMYFCASSELFASSGNTIYFGEGSWLTVV.

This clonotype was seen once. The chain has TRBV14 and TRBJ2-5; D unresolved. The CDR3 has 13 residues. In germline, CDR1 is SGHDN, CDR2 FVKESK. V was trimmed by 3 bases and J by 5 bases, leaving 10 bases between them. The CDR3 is CASSQGEKETQYF. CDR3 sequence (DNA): TGTGCCAGCAGCCAGGGCGAGAAGGAGACCCAGTACTTC.

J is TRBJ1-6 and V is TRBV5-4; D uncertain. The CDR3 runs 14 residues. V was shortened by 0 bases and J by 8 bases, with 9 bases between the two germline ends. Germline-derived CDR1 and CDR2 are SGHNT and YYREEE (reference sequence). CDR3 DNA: TGTGCCAGCAGCTTGGATGCAGGATATTCACCCCTCCACTTT. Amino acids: CASSLDAGYSPLHF.